The next 16 T cell receptor beta chains were all read from a single sample in a study of blood T cell repertoires in COVID-19. Sequencing used immunoSEQ multiplex PCR; TCRdb keeps in-frame clones, though not all of them. Among about 130,000 clones listed, approximately 86% were seen once. The sequenced material came from peripheral blood. These receptors originate from a woman aged 50 to 65 who had recovered from COVID-19.

Comment on this clone: Other nucleotide sequences from this sample produce the same CDR3. This chain uses TRBV25-1 with TRBJ2-7; 7 nucleotides agree with TRBD2. Germline CDR1 and CDR2: MGHDK and SYGVNS. The CDR3 length is 12 residues. The junction had 4 bases not matched to a gene; V was cut back by 5 bases and J by 6 bases. CDR3 sequence reads: CASSRGVGEQYF. In DNA form, the CDR3 reads TGTGCCAGCAGTCGGGGGGTGGGCGAGCAGTACTTC.

In DNA, the CDR3 is TGTGCCACCAGCAGCGAGACAACGGGACAGGGGACCGGGGCCAACGTCCTGACTTTC. Encoded protein: CATSSETTGQGTGANVLTF. V gene TRBV15 combines with J gene TRBJ2-6; 10 bases align to TRBD1. There are 19 residues in the CDR3. Germline-derived CDR1 and CDR2 are LNHNV and YYDKDF (reference sequence). V gave up 3 bases and J gave up 4 bases; unmatched junction bases: 12.

CDR3 sequence reads: CASSLAVAGMKGTQYF. CDR3 nucleotides: TGCGCCAGCAGCTTGGCGGTAGCGGGAATGAAGGGTACGCAGTATTTT. The chain couples TRBV5-1 to TRBJ2-3, with 8 bases identical to TRBD2. Germline CDR1 is SGHRS and CDR2 is YFSETQ. Trimming took 0 bases from V and 8 from J; bases not matched to a gene: 11. The CDR3 runs 16 residues.

The chain employs TRBV10-3 and TRBJ2-1; maybe TRBD2 (6 bases). V lost 0 bases to trimming and J lost 3 bases, with 9 bases between them. The length of the CDR3 is 15 residues. CDR1 ENHRY and CDR2 SYGVKD come from the germline V gene. Here the CDR3 reads CAISESGGGYNEQFF. CDR3 DNA sequence: TGTGCCATCAGTGAGTCGGGGGGAGGCTACAATGAGCAGTTCTTC.

The chain carries TRBV5-1 and TRBJ2-1; TRBD2 matches at 7 bases. J gave up 1 base and V 0 bases, and 1 base lay outside the gene matches. The CDR3 is 15 amino acids. In germline, CDR1 is SGHRS, CDR2 YFSETQ. This CDR3 reads CASSLGTSSYNEQFF. The CDR3 DNA reads as TGCGCCAGCAGCTTGGGGACTAGTTCCTACAATGAGCAGTTCTTC.

The chain is built from TRBV5-4 and TRBJ2-3, with D tentatively TRBD2 (5 bases). The V gene's germline CDR1 is SGHNT and CDR2 YYREEE (reference sequence). The CDR3 extends over 14 amino acids. The ends were cut back, 3 bases at V and 3 bases at J, with 11 bases in the middle. CDR3 residues: CASSSKEGTDTQYF. The CDR3 DNA sequence: TGTGCCAGCAGCTCCAAAGAGGGAACAGATACGCAGTATTTT.

The count of this clone is one. V and J are TRBV2 and TRBJ1-5; D is undetermined. Trimming removed 6 bases from V and 0 bases from J, with 12 bases in between. Germline loops: CDR1 SNHLY, CDR2 FYNNEI. This CDR3 has 15 residues. The CDR3 DNA sequence: TGTGCCAGCAGAGAGAGGCAGCTTAGCAATCAGCCCCAGCATTTT. Its translation is CASRERQLSNQPQHF.

This clone turned up a few times. The chain recombines TRBV21-1 with TRBJ2-2; no check of the table's D call, TRBD2, against the DNA was made. TRBV21-1 is a known pseudogene. CDR3 length: 15 amino acids. CDR3: CASSVQTKGTGELFF. The CDR3, as DNA: TGTGCCAGCAGCGTTCAGACTAAAGGGACCGGGGAGCTGTTTTTT.

The chain is built from TRBV12-3 or TRBV12-4 and TRBJ1-5; D is possibly TRBD1 (5 bases). The V end was cut by 6 bases, the J end by 9 bases, with 9 bases between. The CDR3 consists of 11 residues. The CDR3 region has the DNA TGTGCCAGCAGGGGGCAGGGGCCCCAGCATTTT. Protein product: CASRGQGPQHF.

The rearrangement links TRBV5-1 to TRBJ1-3; TRBD1 might be the D (5 bases). Per the germline V gene, CDR1 is SGHRS and CDR2 is YFSETQ. Trimming pared 4 bases from V and 2 bases from J, leaving 10 bases between. The CDR3 is 14 amino acids. CDR3 DNA sequence: TGCGCCAGCAGCCTAGGGACTCCTGGAAACACCATATATTTT. Its protein is CASSLGTPGNTIYF.

This clone is a singleton in its sample. V and J are TRBV3-1 (or the pseudogene TRBV3-2) and TRBJ1-3; D is perhaps TRBD1 (5 bases). The germline V gene has CDR1 LGHDT and CDR2 YNNKEL (reference sequence). Trimming removed 1 base at V and 9 bases at J, with 10 bases between. The CDR3 loop spans 13 amino acids. The chain's CDR3 is CASSQAGRGTIYF. In DNA form, the CDR3 reads TGTGCCAGCAGCCAAGCAGGGCGAGGCACCATATATTTT.

This clone was found a few times. The chain couples TRBV19 to TRBJ1-3; D is unresolved. The CDR3 runs to 15 residues. From germline, CDR1 is LNHDA and CDR2 SQIVND (reference sequence). The V end lost 5 bases, the J end lost 2 bases, and 13 bases lay between the germline ends. The CDR3 nucleotides are TGTGCCAGTAGTGAGCGGACCGGGACTGGAAACACCATATATTTT. It yields the protein CASSERTGTGNTIYF.

The count of this clone is one. Written as DNA, the CDR3 is TGTGCCAGCAGCGTACTCATCCGCACAGATACGCAGTATTTT. Its translation is CASSVLIRTDTQYF. The genes are TRBV5-6 and TRBJ2-3; no definite D call. The V gene's germline CDR1 is SGHDT and CDR2 YYEEEE. Trimming removed 4 bases at V and 1 base at J, with 10 bases between. The CDR3 is 14 residues long.

The chain uses TRBV5-6 and TRBJ1-1; 7 bases match TRBD1. This CDR3 contains 17 residues. V was pared by 1 base and J by 0 bases, with 9 bases of the junction left unmatched. CDR1 and CDR2 (germline): SGHDT, YYEEEE. For the CDR3, the DNA is TGTGCCAGCAGCTTGAGAGCGACAGGGAAGGTGAACACTGAAGCTTTCTTT. This gives the protein CASSLRATGKVNTEAFF.

CDR3 coding DNA: TGTGCCAGTAGTATGAGAGAGAAGGAGCAGTTCTTC. Its protein product is CASSMREKEQFF. The chain joins TRBV19 to TRBJ2-1; no clear D gene. Trimming pared 3 bases from V and 10 bases from J, leaving 10 bases between. This CDR3 is 12 amino acids long. CDR1 LNHDA and CDR2 SQIVND come from the germline V gene (reference sequence).

The rearrangement links TRBV7-8 to TRBJ2-5; 7 bases map to TRBD1. V shed 1 base, J shed 6 bases, and the junction held 5 bases outside the gene matches. Germline V gives CDR1 SGHVS, CDR2 FQNEAQ. The CDR3 extends over 14 amino acids. The CDR3 DNA follows: TGTGCCAGCAGCTTAGACCGGGACAGAAAGACCCAGTACTTC. Translated: CASSLDRDRKTQYF.